This T cell receptor beta chain derives from a study of T-cell memory formation after mild COVID-19. Study at large: TCR clusters were largely donor specific. Study-wide points: Some clones that responded turned up in pre-infection memory, which suggests that cross-reactive memory joined in. A balance of CD4 and CD8 characterized clones contracting day 15 to 85, whereas later expanders leaned CD4+.

Concerning this clonotype itself: Its antigen is undetermined.

Looked up from germline, CDR1 is MGHRA and CDR2 is YSYEKL. This CDR3 comprises 14 residues. The V gene lost 4 bases and the J gene lost 6 bases, with 16 bases spanning the gap. Via MiXCR, TCRdb re-called the 5' RACE reads, giving one row per CDR3 protein. The sample consists of 350,000 to 500,000 distinct CDR3 sequences, 20% of them appearing once. Sequenced: PBMCs or a T cell subset sorted from them (not recorded which). V usage is TRBV4-1 and J usage is TRBJ2-7; TRBD2 might be the D (6 bases). This TCR came from an adult woman who had mild COVID-19 (a few samples of this study predate the infection). Cell type and time point are not known. The CDR3 sequence: CASSPPGAGSEQYF. The DNA for the CDR3 is TGCGCCAGCAGCCCCCCTGGGGCGGGGAGCGAGCAGTACTTC.